The sequence of this TCR beta chain was determined in a study of T cell responses to AZD1222 COVID-19 vaccine. V was shortened by 5 bases and J by 0 bases, with 17 bases between the two germline ends. The length of the CDR3 is 17 residues. CDR1 MDHEN and CDR2 SYDVKM come from the germline V gene. Sequencing used immunoSEQ multiplex PCR; TCRdb keeps in-frame clones, though not all of them. Seen here are just over 150,000 clones, approximately 87% observed once, and the top ten hold 8% to 10%. Sequencing was performed on peripheral blood, taken 28 days after the second AZD1222 dose. This TCR was sampled from an adult who received the AZD1222 COVID-19 vaccine. This chain uses TRBV28 with TRBJ2-1; no clear D. CDR3 sequence reads: CASSLGGSASSYNEQFF. DNA for the CDR3: TGTGCCAGCAGTCTTGGCGGCAGCGCGAGCTCCTACAATGAGCAGTTCTTC.